A selection of T cell receptor beta chains follows, all from one sample in a study of cytomegalovirus exposure and HLA in healthy donors. Repertoires were generated with immunoSEQ multiplex PCR, while TCRdb's copy carries only in-frame clones and drops some. The sample lists some 110,000 clones, about 81% seen once, with about 1% in the top ten. The sequencing input was PBMCs. The receptor set was obtained from a woman younger than 45 in good health and CMV-seronegative. Both conserved end residues are part of each CDR3. The D gene is left open where the match is weak. Clone size is given for some rows only: seen once, a few or many times, or a class if the clone is expanded.

abundance: -; d_gene: -; v_gene: TRBV7-9; j_gene: TRBJ1-1; CDR3aa: CASRLGTTEAFF; CDR3nt: TGTGCCAGCAGGTTAGGGACAACTGAAGCTTTCTTT
abundance: -; d_gene: -; v_gene: TRBV4-1; j_gene: TRBJ2-7; CDR3aa: CASSQVNQRVRDYYEQYF; CDR3nt: TGCGCCAGCAGCCAAGTTAATCAAAGGGTGCGGGATTACTACGAGCAGTACTTC
abundance: once; d_gene: TRBD1; v_gene: TRBV20-1; j_gene: TRBJ1-2; CDR3aa: CSASPDRSYTF; CDR3nt: TGCAGTGCTAGTCCGGACAGGTCGTACACCTTC
abundance: -; d_gene: -; v_gene: TRBV5-6; j_gene: TRBJ1-6; CDR3aa: CASTLRGIWAHSPLHF; CDR3nt: TGTGCCAGCACCCTTCGGGGGATATGGGCCCATTCACCCCTCCACTTT
abundance: -; d_gene: TRBD1; v_gene: TRBV19; j_gene: TRBJ1-4; CDR3aa: CASSSSTGGDEKLFF; CDR3nt: TGTGCCAGTAGTTCATCGACAGGGGGCGATGAAAAACTGTTTTTT
abundance: few; d_gene: -; v_gene: TRBV19; j_gene: TRBJ2-1; CDR3aa: CASSTPAVSGMNEQFF; CDR3nt: TGTGCCAGTAGTACCCCCGCGGTATCGGGAATGAATGAGCAGTTCTTC
abundance: -; d_gene: -; v_gene: TRBV15; j_gene: TRBJ2-3; CDR3aa: CATRNNRDNTDTQYF; CDR3nt: TGTGCCACCAGAAACAACCGGGACAACACAGATACGCAGTATTTT
abundance: -; d_gene: TRBD1; v_gene: TRBV18; j_gene: TRBJ1-2; CDR3aa: CASSPPKTGADGYTF; CDR3nt: TGTGCCAGCTCACCGCCGAAGACAGGGGCGGATGGCTACACCTTC
abundance: -; d_gene: -; v_gene: TRBV5-5; j_gene: TRBJ1-5; CDR3aa: CASSLEAGVVNQPQHF; CDR3nt: TGTGCCAGCAGCTTGGAGGCAGGGGTGGTAAATCAGCCCCAGCATTTT
abundance: once; d_gene: -; v_gene: TRBV15; j_gene: TRBJ2-5; CDR3aa: CATSRNLAGAQKTQYF; CDR3nt: TGTGCCACCAGCAGAAACCTTGCGGGGGCACAAAAGACCCAGTACTTC
abundance: -; d_gene: TRBD2; v_gene: TRBV7-9; j_gene: TRBJ2-3; CDR3aa: CASSSGTSVTDTQYF; CDR3nt: TGTGCCAGCAGCTCCGGGACTAGCGTCACAGATACGCAGTATTTT
abundance: -; d_gene: -; v_gene: TRBV27; j_gene: TRBJ1-2; CDR3aa: CASSPRVNYGYTF; CDR3nt: TGTGCCAGCAGTCCCAGGGTTAACTATGGCTACACCTTC
abundance: few; d_gene: TRBD2; v_gene: TRBV19; j_gene: TRBJ2-7; CDR3aa: CASRRGLAGEQYF; CDR3nt: TGTGCCAGTAGACGGGGACTAGCGGGCGAGCAGTACTTC
abundance: -; d_gene: TRBD1; v_gene: TRBV6-5; j_gene: TRBJ1-5; CDR3aa: CASSYDRVNQPQHF; CDR3nt: TGTGCCAGCAGTTATGACAGGGTAAATCAGCCCCAGCATTTT
abundance: -; d_gene: -; v_gene: TRBV27; j_gene: TRBJ2-5; CDR3aa: CASSARYQETQYF; CDR3nt: TGTGCCAGCAGTGCTAGGTACCAAGAGACCCAGTACTTC
abundance: once; d_gene: TRBD1; v_gene: TRBV18; j_gene: TRBJ2-5; CDR3aa: CASSPGQGGETQYF; CDR3nt: TGTGCCAGCTCACCAGGACAGGGAGGTGAGACCCAGTACTTC
abundance: -; d_gene: TRBD2; v_gene: TRBV29-1; j_gene: TRBJ2-1; CDR3aa: CSVEPGLAGGGEQFF; CDR3nt: TGCAGCGTTGAACCCGGACTAGCGGGAGGGGGTGAGCAGTTCTTC
abundance: -; d_gene: -; v_gene: TRBV18; j_gene: TRBJ2-1; CDR3aa: CASSPPGAINEQFF; CDR3nt: TGTGCCAGCTCACCACCGGGGGCCATCAATGAGCAGTTCTTC
abundance: few; d_gene: TRBD1; v_gene: TRBV5-1; j_gene: TRBJ2-7; CDR3aa: CASSLGGTGYEQYF; CDR3nt: TGCGCCAGCAGCTTGGGAGGGACAGGGTACGAGCAGTACTTC
abundance: -; d_gene: -; v_gene: TRBV7-2; j_gene: TRBJ2-1; CDR3aa: CASSPRGGGIRDEQFF; CDR3nt: TGTGCCAGCAGCCCGAGAGGGGGCGGGATAAGGGATGAGCAGTTCTTC
abundance: -; d_gene: -; v_gene: TRBV13; j_gene: TRBJ1-3; CDR3aa: CASSKPQGSSGNTIYF; CDR3nt: TGTGCCAGCAGCAAACCACAGGGCTCCTCTGGAAACACCATATATTTT
abundance: -; d_gene: -; v_gene: TRBV2; j_gene: TRBJ1-5; CDR3aa: CASSDIRGNQPQHF; CDR3nt: TGTGCCAGCAGTGATATACGCGGCAATCAGCCCCAGCATTTT
abundance: -; d_gene: -; v_gene: TRBV10-3; j_gene: TRBJ1-3; CDR3aa: CAISLGSSSGNTIYF; CDR3nt: TGTGCCATCAGTCTGGGCTCAAGCTCTGGAAACACCATATATTTT
abundance: few; d_gene: -; v_gene: TRBV7-9; j_gene: TRBJ1-6; CDR3aa: CASSLVQGRNSPLHF; CDR3nt: TGTGCCAGCAGCTTGGTCCAGGGAAGGAATTCACCCCTCCACTTT
abundance: -; d_gene: -; v_gene: TRBV6-5; j_gene: TRBJ2-1; CDR3aa: CASSSSVWGTYNEQFF; CDR3nt: TGTGCCAGCAGTTCGTCGGTTTGGGGCACCTACAATGAGCAGTTCTTC
abundance: -; d_gene: -; v_gene: TRBV9; j_gene: TRBJ2-1; CDR3aa: CASSEPQGMGGNEQFF; CDR3nt: TGTGCCAGCAGCGAGCCACAGGGGATGGGGGGCAATGAGCAGTTCTTC
abundance: -; d_gene: -; v_gene: TRBV11-2; j_gene: TRBJ2-1; CDR3aa: CASSSNQYGEQFF; CDR3nt: TGTGCCAGCAGCTCAAACCAGTATGGTGAGCAGTTCTTC
abundance: -; d_gene: -; v_gene: TRBV9; j_gene: TRBJ1-1; CDR3aa: CASSVVRGNTEAFF; CDR3nt: TGTGCCAGCAGCGTAGTACGGGGGAACACTGAAGCTTTCTTT